This is a list of T cell receptor beta chains from one sample in a study of PD-1 blockade in classical Hodgkin lymphoma. Sequencing used immunoSEQ multiplex PCR; TCRdb keeps in-frame clones, though not all of them. Of tens of thousands of clones listed, approximately 83% are singletons. The sample in question was CD4+ T cells from blood, obtained at baseline. These receptors came from a human donor with classical Hodgkin lymphoma. Both conserved end residues are part of each CDR3.

TRBV5-4,CASSLTGGSRELFF
TRBV10-2,CASSDQGARGYTF
TRBV15,CATSRGEEAGANVLTF
TRBV9,CASSVVGTSGSIGRNEQFF
TRBV5-6,CASSLWGGGPQHF
TRBV19,CASGGRADLAKNIQYF
TRBV11-3,CASSFRGDTGELFF
TRBV30,CAWSLQNSPLHF
TRBV6-5,CASSTTGIGGDGYTF
TRBV6-1,CASSRASRVDEQFF
TRBV9,CASSPLGTGERYF
TRBV9,CASSVGLAGGGMETQYF
TRBV2,CASSVSQVYTEAFF
TRBV5-4,CASSFFDRPFYEQYF
TRBV20-1,CSARDVNLFF
TRBV11-2,CASSRDRGRGEQYF
TRBV5-5,CASSLHGTGVNQPQHF
TRBV6-5,CASSWGRSGANVLTF
TRBV28,CASSDRGPQPQHF
TRBV2,CASSVTGGNYEQYF
TRBV19,CASSIGILYEQYF
TRBV4-2,CASSQAPGGGNYGYTF
TRBV2,CASSEAGQGGYTF
TRBV30,CAWIRSSGTDTQYF